The 13 T cell receptor beta chains below all came from one sample that was sequenced in a study of T-cell reconstitution after alpha-beta-depleted transplantation in children. Unique molecular identifiers tagged the TCRbeta library. TCRdb reprocessed the PCR reads via MiXCR and lists one record per CDR3 protein. Among about 980,000 distinct CDR3 sequences, less than 30% were seen once, and the ten largest hold more than 25%. Source: PBMCs, mostly from graft donor cells, taken 360 days after TCRalphabeta/CD19-depleted stem cell transplant. These receptors all stem from a boy under two years old who had a stem cell transplant for SCID, so the T cells may come from the graft donor.

The V call is TRBV9, the J call TRBJ2-2; unclear D gene. V was shortened by 3 bases and J by 1 base, with 7 bases between the two germline ends. The CDR3 sequence is 14 residues long. Germline values: CDR1 SGDLS, CDR2 YYNGEE. The CDR3 here is CASSAGLNTGELFF. The CDR3 DNA follows: TGTGCCAGCAGCGCTGGGTTGAACACCGGGGAGCTGTTTTTT.

This sequence joins TRBV20-1 and TRBJ2-1; D may correspond to TRBD1 or TRBD2 (6 bases each). This CDR3 is 15 amino acids long. The germline V gene has CDR1 DFQATT and CDR2 SNEGSKA (reference sequence). V dropped 3 bases and J dropped 3 bases, with 15 bases sitting between them. The CDR3 region is CSARGGLVFYNEQFF. As DNA, the CDR3 is TGCAGTGCTAGGGGGGGCCTAGTCTTCTACAATGAGCAGTTCTTC.

The count of this clonotype is one. This chain uses TRBV30 with TRBJ2-5, with D maybe TRBD2 (5 bases). In germline, CDR1 is GTSNPN, CDR2 SVGIG (reference sequence). Deletions cut 0 bases from V and 7 bases from J, with 12 bases between. The CDR3 sequence is 13 residues long. CDR3 nucleotide sequence: TGTGCCTGGAGTGTTGGACTCACGGGGACCCAGTACTTC. Residues: CAWSVGLTGTQYF.

CDR3 sequence (DNA): TGCAGTGCTAGACTAGACAGGGTCCGGAACACTGAAGCTTTCTTT. Translation gives CSARLDRVRNTEAFF. The rearrangement links TRBV20-1 to TRBJ1-1; 7 bases are a match to TRBD1. Germline trimming cut 2 bases from V and 1 base from J; bases unmatched to any gene: 7. This CDR3 region has 15 residues. Looked up from germline, CDR1 is DFQATT and CDR2 is SNEGSKA (reference sequence).

This clonotype has a handful of counts. The chain links TRBV29-1 to TRBJ2-1; D unclear. Germline V gene lookup returns CDR1 SQVTM and CDR2 ANQGSEA. This CDR3 is built from 15 residues. V dropped 1 base and J dropped 0 bases, with 10 bases sitting between them. Written as DNA, the CDR3 is TGCAGCGTTGAAGGACGGAAGAGCTCCTACAATGAGCAGTTCTTC. Translation: CSVEGRKSSYNEQFF.

The chain joins TRBV5-1 to TRBJ2-7; the D is unclear. Germline V gives CDR1 SGHRS, CDR2 YFSETQ. The CDR3 has 14 residues. V was cut by 7 bases and J by 1 base, with 15 bases left in between. CDR3 in amino acids: CASALLPTSYEQYF. Written as DNA, the CDR3 is TGCGCCAGCGCTTTGCTACCAACTTCCTACGAGCAGTACTTC.

This sequence joins TRBV7-8 and TRBJ2-7; TRBD1 agrees at 8 bases. From germline, CDR1 is SGHVS and CDR2 FQNEAQ. This CDR3 contains 15 residues. V dropped 6 bases and J dropped 2; count of bases not matched to a gene: 9. CDR3 coding DNA: TGTGCCAGCAGTCAGGACAGGGTAAGGCCCTACGAGCAGTACTTC. It specifies CASSQDRVRPYEQYF.

This clonotype appeared a few times. This rearrangement joins TRBV4-3 to TRBJ2-1; 10 positions match TRBD1. The CDR3 contains 15 residues. Trimming cost V 0 bases and J 8 bases; bases outside gene matches: 4. The germline CDR1 and CDR2 sequences are LGHNA and YSLEER. The CDR3 protein is CASSQDAGQGYEQFF. CDR3 sequence (DNA): TGCGCCAGCAGCCAAGACGCGGGACAGGGGTATGAGCAGTTCTTC.

V is TRBV7-2 and J is TRBJ2-1; 7 bases align to TRBD2. Germline V CDR1 and CDR2: SGHTA, FQGNSA. The CDR3 loop spans 15 amino acids. V trimming: 3 bases; J trimming: 0 bases; junction bases outside the gene matches: 2. The chain's CDR3 is CASSFGTISYNEQFF. For the CDR3, the DNA is TGTGCCAGCAGCTTCGGGACTATCTCCTACAATGAGCAGTTCTTC.

This clonotype came up once. The V call is TRBV18, the J call TRBJ1-1; tentative D call: TRBD1 (6 bases). With 1 base removed from V and 1 base from J, the gap between germline ends came to 10 bases. CDR3 length: 15 amino acids. In germline, CDR1 is KGHSH, CDR2 LQKENI. CDR3 sequence reads: CASSPREGQNTEAFF. CDR3 coding DNA: TGTGCCAGCTCACCACGAGAGGGACAGAACACTGAAGCTTTCTTT.

This clonotype was observed a few times. The chain joins TRBV4-2 to TRBJ2-3; D unresolved. Germline-derived CDR1 and CDR2 are LGHNA and YNFKEQ. The V gene lost 7 bases and the J gene lost 2 bases, with 16 bases spanning the gap. This CDR3 has 15 amino acids. The CDR3 DNA sequence: TGTGCCAGCACCCTTGGTTCTGTTGACACAGATACGCAGTATTTT. Protein product: CASTLGSVDTDTQYF.

The chain carries TRBV28 and TRBJ2-6; D is ambiguous. Germline V gives CDR1 MDHEN, CDR2 SYDVKM. This CDR3 region has 15 residues. V was shortened by 3 bases and J by 2 bases, with 8 bases between the two germline ends. The CDR3 here is CASSFTATGANVLTF. The CDR3 DNA reads TGTGCCAGCAGTTTCACGGCGACTGGGGCCAACGTCCTGACTTTC.

The table lists this clonotype with a few counts. This sequence joins TRBV7-9 and TRBJ2-5; possibly TRBD2 for D (7 bases). Germline V CDR1 and CDR2: SEHNR, FQNEAQ (reference sequence). V lost 5 bases and J 4 bases, leaving 14 bases between the germline ends. The CDR3 has 14 residues. CDR3 nucleotides: TGTGCCAGCAGCCCCCGGGGGGCTGTAGAGACCCAGTACTTC. Residues: CASSPRGAVETQYF.